The TCR beta chain under discussion was sequenced for a study of blood T cell repertoires in COVID-19. Turning to the study itself: Acute and convalescent COVID-19 samples came from the United States, Italy and Spain.

Repertoires were generated with immunoSEQ multiplex PCR, while TCRdb's copy carries only in-frame clones and drops some. Among about 83,000 clones listed, about three quarters were seen once. The ends were cut back, 4 bases at V and 5 bases at J, with 8 bases in the middle. Germline CDR1 is SNHLY and CDR2 is FYNNEI. This CDR3 region has 12 residues. This chain joins TRBV2 and TRBJ1-2, with a weak D call TRBD1 (5 bases). This TCR was recovered from a woman aged 80 or over with active or convalescent COVID-19. The sample taken for sequencing was peripheral blood. As DNA, the CDR3 is TGTGCCAGCAGTGGGCCAGGGTATGGCTACACCTTC. It translates to CASSGPGYGYTF.